This TCR beta chain is drawn from a study of CD8 T cells in Susac syndrome. Study outcomes and limitations: As acknowledged by the study, its TCR sequencing and HLA analysis included a relatively small number of individuals.

CDR1 is SGHRS and CDR2 is YFSETQ in the germline V gene. CDR3 length: 16 amino acids. The V end lost 1 base, the J end lost 0 bases, and 13 bases lay between the germline ends. Sequencing targeted TCR beta in T cells from blood (CD8+ and CD4+). TEMRA cells underwent FACS enrichment and CD8+ and CD4+ T cells underwent negative isolation. Reverse transcription used about 0.5 to 1 ug RNA and random hexamers. Coverage of TCR beta CDR3 amplification by immunoSEQ multiplex PCR extended to 54 Vbeta and 13 Jbeta. TCRdb re-analysed the immunoSEQ multiplex PCR reads in MiXCR, keeping a single row per CDR3 protein. The table lists about 120,000 distinct CDR3 sequences, 90% to 95% of them singletons. This clonotype was seen just once. No antigen is known for it.

This sequence originates from a human donor in good health. Sequencing input: CD4+ T cells from PBMCs. This chain joins TRBV5-1 and TRBJ1-1; D is possibly TRBD1 (6 bases). The CDR3 protein is CASSLTPTGLNTEAFF. DNA of the CDR3: TGCGCCAGCAGCTTGACCCCTACAGGGTTGAACACTGAAGCTTTCTTT.